Below are 23 T cell receptor beta chains sequenced from a single sample in a study of blood T cell repertoires in COVID-19 (dated by TCRdb to 2020 to 2021). The protocol used for the library was the immunoSEQ multiplex PCR assay. Entries here come from immuneACCESS through TCRdb and include only in-frame sequences with V and J called. Some clones fail to appear in such tables; in the studies checked, an unresolved V gene covers under half of the shortfall, and the cause of the remainder is unknown. The table for this sample lists under 100,000 clones; about 85% of them were counted only once. Roughly 2.1% of the sample comes from the top ten. Sequencing input: peripheral blood. Source of these receptors: a woman aged 70-85 years with acute or convalescent COVID-19.

V usage is TRBV3-1 (or the pseudogene TRBV3-2) and J usage is TRBJ1-1, with 7 bases fitting TRBD1. Germline CDR1 and CDR2: LGHDT and YNNKEL (reference sequence). This CDR3 is built from 13 residues. Trimming at V came to 4 bases and at J to 5 bases, leaving 4 bases not matched to a gene. The CDR3 spells CASSPGGETEAFF. In DNA form, the CDR3 reads TGTGCCAGCAGCCCAGGGGGAGAGACTGAAGCTTTCTTT.

J is TRBJ1-4 and V is TRBV30; TRBD1 might be the D (6 bases). The CDR3 has 12 amino acids. Per germline, CDR1 GTSNPN and CDR2 SVGIG (reference sequence). V was cut by 0 bases and J by 7 bases, with 6 bases left in between. CDR3 in amino acids: CAWSVQGEKLFF. CDR3 nucleotides: TGTGCCTGGAGTGTACAGGGTGAAAAACTGTTTTTT.

J is TRBJ1-1 and V is TRBV2; D is unclear. Germline CDR1 reads SNHLY; CDR2 reads FYNNEI. The CDR3 runs to 9 residues. Trimming left V 6 bases short and J 6 bases short, with 2 bases between. CDR3: CASSSEAFF. In DNA form, the CDR3 reads TGTGCCAGCAGCTCTGAAGCTTTCTTT. The full variable domain, its missing parts supplied by reference TRBV2 and TRBJ1-1, is EPEVTQTPSHQVTQMGQEVILRCVPISNHLYFYWYRQILGQKVEFLVSFYNNEISEKSEIFDDQFSVERPDGSNFTLKIRSTKLEDSAMYFCASSSEAFFGQGTRLTVV.

The chain uses TRBV5-1 and TRBJ1-1; perhaps TRBD1 as D (6 bases). Looked up from germline, CDR1 is SGHRS and CDR2 is YFSETQ. CDR3 length: 14 residues. V lost 6 bases and J lost 2, with 14 bases in between. CDR3 amino acids: CASNSGAPNTEAFF. CDR3 DNA: TGCGCCAGCAACTCAGGGGCCCCAAACACTGAAGCTTTCTTT.

A single count supports this clone. The chain employs TRBV3-1 (or the pseudogene TRBV3-2) and TRBJ1-2, with D possibly matching TRBD1 (5 bases). CDR1 is LGHDT, CDR2 YNNKEL, per germline (reference sequence). The CDR3 covers 15 residues. The V gene lost 1 base and the J gene lost 8 bases, with 17 bases spanning the gap. The CDR3 sequence: CASSQVGGVVEGYTF. CDR3 bases: TGTGCCAGCAGCCAAGTGGGAGGGGTGGTTGAGGGCTACACCTTC.

There are a few counts of this clone. The chain employs TRBV7-9 and TRBJ2-2; 8 bases agree with TRBD1. The CDR3 covers 15 residues. Germline V gives CDR1 SEHNR, CDR2 FQNEAQ (reference sequence). Losses at the gene ends were 3 bases for V and 8 bases for J; bases not matched to a gene: 8. The CDR3 nucleotides are TGTGCCAGCAGCTTGGGCCAGGGGGCAGTGGGGGAGCTGTTTTTT. Translating gives CASSLGQGAVGELFF.

This chain links TRBV18 with TRBJ1-2; 7 bases align to TRBD1. CDR3 size: 14 residues. V shed 0 bases, J shed 3 bases, and the junction held 1 base outside the gene matches. Germline CDR1 reads KGHSH; CDR2 reads LQKENI. The CDR3 DNA reads as TGTGCCAGCTCACCACCGACAGGGTACTATGGCTACACCTTC. Translating gives CASSPPTGYYGYTF.

The chain joins TRBV13 to TRBJ2-5, with TRBD2 matching 13 bases. This CDR3 region has 21 residues. Trimming took 4 bases from V and 0 from J; bases not matched to a gene: 17. Looked up from germline, CDR1 is PRHDT and CDR2 is FYEKMQ (reference sequence). The CDR3 nucleotides are TGTGCCAGCAGCTCACCACGTATCCCGGGACTAGCGGGGACAAACCAAGAGACCCAGTACTTC. The encoded protein is CASSSPRIPGLAGTNQETQYF.

This chain connects TRBV6-5 to TRBJ1-2; D remains unclear. The CDR3 contains 13 residues. V was clipped by 0 bases and J by 7 bases, with 9 bases between them. The V gene's germline CDR1 is MNHEY and CDR2 SVGAGI. The CDR3 sequence is CASSYSGSPGYTF. The CDR3 DNA follows: TGTGCCAGCAGTTACTCGGGCTCCCCTGGCTACACCTTC.

The V call is TRBV5-4, the J call TRBJ1-2; no clear D gene. This CDR3 contains 18 residues. Germline lookup yields CDR1 SGHNT and CDR2 YYREEE (reference sequence). V was shortened by 3 bases and J by 2 bases, with 23 bases between the two germline ends. As DNA, the CDR3 is TGTGCCAGCAGCTCGGGAGGACCTCGAGGCCGAACAAACTATGGCTACACCTTC. Translated: CASSSGGPRGRTNYGYTF.

The chain recombines TRBV12-3 or TRBV12-4 with TRBJ1-2; D is possibly TRBD1 (6 bases). The CDR3 length is 13 residues. The V end was cut by 7 bases, the J end by 4 bases, with 13 bases between. CDR3 sequence (DNA): TGTGCCAGCACGGGGGGCCAGGGCTATGGCTACACCTTC. As protein: CASTGGQGYGYTF.

The table lists this clone with a few counts. The chain couples TRBV5-1 to TRBJ2-1; TRBD2 matches at 8 bases. The CDR3 loop spans 15 amino acids. V lost 2 bases, J lost 2 bases, and 3 bases stayed unmatched. The V gene's germline CDR1 is SGHRS and CDR2 YFSETQ. Here the CDR3 DNA reads TGCGCCAGCAGCTTACTAGCGGCCCCCTACAATGAGCAGTTCTTC. This gives the protein CASSLLAAPYNEQFF.

Concerning this clone itself: Within the sample, other DNA sequences also encode this same CDR3. The genes are TRBV6-1 and TRBJ1-2; no clear D. With 2 bases removed from V and 0 bases from J, the gap between germline ends came to 10 bases. CDR1 is MNHNS and CDR2 is SASEGT in the germline V gene. The CDR3 length is 15 residues. Here the CDR3 reads CASSERGSSNYGYTF. As DNA, the CDR3 is TGTGCCAGCAGTGAAAGAGGATCTTCTAACTATGGCTACACCTTC.

In its sample, this clone was seen once. V and J are TRBV5-1 and TRBJ1-1, with unresolved D. The CDR3 contains 13 residues. Germline V gene lookup returns CDR1 SGHRS and CDR2 YFSETQ. The V and J ends lost 0 bases and 4 bases respectively, with 7 bases between them. CDR3 DNA: TGCGCCAGCAGCTTGGTATCCGTCACTGAAGCTTTCTTT. It encodes CASSLVSVTEAFF.

CDR3 protein: CASTAANTIYF. CDR3 DNA sequence: TGTGCCAGCACCGCGGCTAACACCATATATTTT. The V gene is TRBV12-3 or TRBV12-4, the J gene TRBJ1-3; D uncertain. V dropped 7 bases and J dropped 7 bases, with 8 bases sitting between them. The CDR3 sequence is 11 residues long.

This clone came up a few times. The CDR3, as DNA: TGTGCCAGCAGCCCCGTTACAGGGAACTATGGCTACACCTTC. Amino acids: CASSPVTGNYGYTF. V is TRBV11-2 and J is TRBJ1-2; a possible D gene is TRBD1 (6 bases). Germline-derived CDR1 and CDR2 are SGHAT and FQNNGV. The CDR3 runs 14 residues. Trimming stripped 5 bases from V and 2 bases from J, with 12 bases between.

The V call is TRBV3-1 (or the pseudogene TRBV3-2), the J call TRBJ2-4; D may be TRBD1 (5 bases). The CDR3 spans 14 residues. Trimming left V 0 bases short and J 7 bases short, with 10 bases between. Germline values: CDR1 LGHDT, CDR2 YNNKEL (reference sequence). CDR3 protein: CASSQDLGANIQYF. The CDR3 region has the DNA TGTGCCAGCAGCCAAGATCTAGGGGCCAACATTCAGTACTTC.

This clone was seen only a few times. The chain recombines TRBV3-1 (or the pseudogene TRBV3-2) with TRBJ2-3; 8 bases agree with TRBD2. Looked up from germline, CDR1 is LGHDT and CDR2 is YNNKEL (reference sequence). V lost 2 bases, J lost 1 base, and 5 bases stayed unmatched. This CDR3 region has 16 residues. CDR3 amino acids: CASSQSELAGTDTQYF. CDR3 nucleotide sequence: TGTGCCAGCAGCCAAAGCGAACTAGCGGGCACAGATACGCAGTATTTT.

V usage is TRBV18 and J usage is TRBJ2-2, with TRBD1 matching 9 bases. The CDR3 is 15 residues long. CDR1 is KGHSH, CDR2 LQKENI, per germline. The ends lost 2 bases at V and 4 bases at J; junction bases unmatched: 2. CDR3 sequence reads: CASSPGTGTTGELFF. The CDR3 DNA reads as TGTGCCAGCTCACCAGGGACAGGGACCACCGGGGAGCTGTTTTTT.

The rearrangement joins TRBV7-2 to TRBJ1-2; 8 bases are a match to TRBD1. Germline CDR1 is SGHTA and CDR2 is FQGNSA. The V gene end was trimmed by 1 base and the J gene end by 5 bases; junction bases not matched to a gene: 3. This CDR3 is 14 amino acids long. This CDR3 reads CASSLGQGAYGYTF. CDR3 sequence (DNA): TGTGCCAGCAGCTTAGGCCAGGGGGCATATGGCTACACCTTC. Filled out from reference TRBV7-2 and TRBJ1-2, the complete variable domain reads GAGVSQSPSNKVTEKGKDVELRCDPISGHTALYWYRQSLGQGLEFLIYFQGNSAPDKSGLPSDRFSAERTGGSVSTLTIQRTQQEDSAVYLCASSLGQGAYGYTFGSGTRLTVV.

The CDR3: CASSPGGAGNTIYF. In DNA form, the CDR3 reads TGTGCCAGCAGCCCGGGGGGCGCTGGAAACACCATATATTTT. The gene calls are TRBV7-2 and TRBJ1-3; tentatively, D is TRBD1 (6 bases). Trimming shortened V by 5 bases and J by 2 bases, and 10 bases separated the two germline ends. This CDR3 has 14 amino acids. In germline, CDR1 is SGHTA, CDR2 FQGNSA.

The chain couples TRBV4-2 to TRBJ1-6; D is unresolved. V lost 1 base and J lost 10, with 11 bases in between. This CDR3 is built from 14 residues. CDR1 is LGHNA, CDR2 YNFKEQ, per germline. The CDR3 loop reads CASSQGEGRSPLHF. DNA of the CDR3: TGTGCCAGCAGCCAAGGCGAGGGCAGATCACCCCTCCACTTT.

This clone was recorded once. The chain couples TRBV28 to TRBJ1-2; a weak D match, TRBD1 (5 bases). The V and J ends lost 6 bases and 4 bases respectively, with 9 bases between them. There are 12 residues in the CDR3. Germline values: CDR1 MDHEN, CDR2 SYDVKM. For the CDR3, the DNA is TGTGCCAGCAGGGGGGGGAGCTATGGCTACACCTTC. Translation gives CASRGGSYGYTF.